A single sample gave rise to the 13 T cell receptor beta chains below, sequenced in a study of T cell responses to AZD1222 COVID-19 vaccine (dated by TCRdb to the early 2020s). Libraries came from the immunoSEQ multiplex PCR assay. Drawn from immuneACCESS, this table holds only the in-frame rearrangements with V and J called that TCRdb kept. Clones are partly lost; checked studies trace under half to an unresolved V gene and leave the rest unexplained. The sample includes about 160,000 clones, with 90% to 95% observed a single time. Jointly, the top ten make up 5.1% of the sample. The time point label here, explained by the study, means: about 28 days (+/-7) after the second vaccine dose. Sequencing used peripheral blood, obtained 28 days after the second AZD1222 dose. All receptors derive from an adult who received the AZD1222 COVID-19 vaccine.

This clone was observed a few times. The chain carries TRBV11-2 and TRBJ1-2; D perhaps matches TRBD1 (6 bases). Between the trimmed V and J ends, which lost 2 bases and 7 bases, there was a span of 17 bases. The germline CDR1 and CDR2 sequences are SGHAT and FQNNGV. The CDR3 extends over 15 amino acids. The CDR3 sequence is CASSLIFGGASGYTF. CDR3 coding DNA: TGTGCCAGCAGCTTAATTTTCGGGGGGGCGAGTGGCTACACCTTC.

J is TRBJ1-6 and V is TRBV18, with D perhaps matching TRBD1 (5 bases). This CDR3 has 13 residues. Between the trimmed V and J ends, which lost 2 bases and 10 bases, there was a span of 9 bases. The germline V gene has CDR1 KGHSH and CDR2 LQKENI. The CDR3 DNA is TGTGCCAGCTCACCATCCCGGGGCTCACCCCTCCACTTT. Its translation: CASSPSRGSPLHF.

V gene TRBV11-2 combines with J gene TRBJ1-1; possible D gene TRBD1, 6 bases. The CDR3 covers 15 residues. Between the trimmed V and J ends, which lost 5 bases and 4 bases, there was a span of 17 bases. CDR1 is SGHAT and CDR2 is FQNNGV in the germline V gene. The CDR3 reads CASSRGLQGGTEAFF. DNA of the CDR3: TGTGCCAGCAGCAGGGGCTTGCAAGGGGGCACTGAAGCTTTCTTT.

DNA for the CDR3: TGTGCCAGCACCCCCTTAAATGAGCAGTTCTTC. Translated, it gives CASTPLNEQFF. This chain uses TRBV2 with TRBJ2-1; D not certain. This CDR3 is 11 amino acids long. Germline V gene data show CDR1 as SNHLY and CDR2 as FYNNEI. The germline V and J ends were trimmed by 7 bases and 7 bases, with 8 bases remaining between them.

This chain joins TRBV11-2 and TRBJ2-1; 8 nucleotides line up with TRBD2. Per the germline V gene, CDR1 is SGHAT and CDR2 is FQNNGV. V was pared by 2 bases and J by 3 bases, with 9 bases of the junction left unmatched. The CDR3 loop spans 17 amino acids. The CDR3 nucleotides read TGTGCCAGCAGCTTAAGGGTCAGGCGGGAGGACTACAATGAGCAGTTCTTC. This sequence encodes CASSLRVRREDYNEQFF.

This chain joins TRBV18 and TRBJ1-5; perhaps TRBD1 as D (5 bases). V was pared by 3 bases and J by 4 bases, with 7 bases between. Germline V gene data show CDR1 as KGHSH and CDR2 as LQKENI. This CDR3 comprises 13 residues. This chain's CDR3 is CASSPGLNQPQHF. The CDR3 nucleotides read TGTGCCAGCTCACCGGGACTAAATCAGCCCCAGCATTTT.

The CDR3 DNA reads as TGTGCCAGCAGTGGCAGACTAGCGGGAGGGCCAGGTACGCAGTATTTT. It specifies CASSGRLAGGPGTQYF. The chain links TRBV6-1 to TRBJ2-3; 14 nucleotides align to TRBD2. This CDR3 spans 16 amino acids. The ends lost 4 bases at V and 8 bases at J; junction bases unmatched: 8. Looked up from germline, CDR1 is MNHNS and CDR2 is SASEGT.

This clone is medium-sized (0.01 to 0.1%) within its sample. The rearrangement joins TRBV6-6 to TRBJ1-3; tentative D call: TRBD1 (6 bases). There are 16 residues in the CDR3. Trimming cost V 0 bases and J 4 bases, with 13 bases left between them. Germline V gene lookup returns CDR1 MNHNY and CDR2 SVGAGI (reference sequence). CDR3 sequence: CASSYSIQGGGNTIYF. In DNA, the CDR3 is TGTGCCAGCAGTTACTCGATACAGGGCGGGGGAAACACCATATATTTT.

Here the CDR3 reads CASSLTLPFGQGVNTGELFF. CDR3 in DNA: TGTGCCAGCAGTTTAACCCTCCCATTTGGACAGGGGGTGAACACCGGGGAGCTGTTTTTT. The rearrangement joins TRBV27 to TRBJ2-2; 10 bases align to TRBD1. The CDR3 length is 20 residues. V lost 2 bases to trimming and J lost 1 base; unmatched junction nucleotides: 13. Germline CDR1 and CDR2: MNHEY and SMNVEV (reference sequence).

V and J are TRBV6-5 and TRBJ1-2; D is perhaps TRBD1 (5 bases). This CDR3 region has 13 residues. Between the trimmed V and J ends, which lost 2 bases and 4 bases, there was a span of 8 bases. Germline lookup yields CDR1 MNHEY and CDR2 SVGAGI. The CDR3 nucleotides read TGTGCCAGCAGTTACACGGGGGGCTATGGCTACACCTTC. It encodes CASSYTGGYGYTF.

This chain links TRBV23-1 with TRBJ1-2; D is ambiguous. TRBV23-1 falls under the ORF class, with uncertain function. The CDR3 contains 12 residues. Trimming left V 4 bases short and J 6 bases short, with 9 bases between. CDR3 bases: TGCGCCAGCAGTCTCCCAGGCGATGGCTACACCTTC. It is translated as CASSLPGDGYTF.

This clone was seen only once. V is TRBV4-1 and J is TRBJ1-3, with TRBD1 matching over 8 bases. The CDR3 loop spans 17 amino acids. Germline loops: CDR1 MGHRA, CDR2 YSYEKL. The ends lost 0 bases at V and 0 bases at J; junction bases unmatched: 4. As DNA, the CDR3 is TGCGCCAGCAGCCAAGATGGGACAGGTCGCTCTGGAAACACCATATATTTT. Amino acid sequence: CASSQDGTGRSGNTIYF.

Here the CDR3 DNA reads TGCGCCAGCAGCTCGGCCGGGACCTCCACCGGGGAGCTGTTTTTT. Its translation: CASSSAGTSTGELFF. V and J are TRBV5-1 and TRBJ2-2; D is tentatively TRBD1 or TRBD2 (5 bases each). Germline V CDR1 and CDR2: SGHRS, YFSETQ. The CDR3 has 15 residues. Trimming cost V 3 bases and J 4 bases, with 13 bases left between them. Filled out from reference TRBV5-1 and TRBJ2-2, the complete variable domain reads KAGVTQTPRYLIKTRGQQVTLSCSPISGHRSVSWYQQTPGQGLQFLFEYFSETQRNKGNFPGRFSGRQFSNSRSEMNVSTLELGDSALYLCASSSAGTSTGELFFGEGSRLTVL.